This TCR beta chain was identified in a study of CD8+ T cells in alopecia areata. TCR sequencing used cDNA made by reverse transcription of extracted RNA. Produced via immunoSEQ multiplex PCR; TCRdb's table is partial and in-frame only. This repertoire shows some 82,000 clones, 51% found once; its top ten account for roughly 6%. The germline gives CDR1 MGHRA, CDR2 YSYEKL. The CDR3 totals 16 residues. The V gene end was trimmed by 4 bases and the J gene end by 3 bases; junction bases not matched to a gene: 11. Source material: NKG2D-high CD8+ T cells sorted from blood. The TCR was taken from a human donor with alopecia areata. The rearrangement links TRBV4-1 to TRBJ2-7; 8 bases fit TRBD2. The CDR3 here is CASSPSPGGFLYEQYF. In DNA form, the CDR3 reads TGCGCCAGCAGCCCTTCCCCGGGGGGGTTTCTCTACGAGCAGTACTTC.